This T cell receptor (beta chain) was recovered during a study of radiotherapy plus CTLA-4 blockade in lung cancer. Study overall: Disease control reached under 35%, with objective responses in around 20%.

The study gave focal radiation plus ipilimumab CTLA-4 blockade to patients with chemo-refractory metastatic non-small-cell lung cancer. The table came from immunoSEQ multiplex PCR; TCRdb's copy has only in-frame clones and leaves some out. Of roughly 46,000 clones listed, roughly 76% were seen once; the top ten hold 8.3%. This CDR3 comprises 19 residues. The trim removed 5 bases at V and 5 bases at J, leaving 19 bases unmatched. Germline V gene sequence: CDR1 SGHTA, CDR2 FQGNSA. This clone has just a few counts. The V call is TRBV7-2, the J call TRBJ2-1, with 9 nucleotides matching TRBD1. The source was peripheral blood, collected from a patient treated with radiotherapy plus ipilimumab. This receptor was identified in a human donor with non-small cell lung cancer who had stable disease on radiotherapy plus ipilimumab. CDR3 sequence (DNA): TGTGCCAGCAGCCCTCAGGACAGGGGCTTTAATAGGATGGACAATGAGCAGTTCTTC. Its protein is CASSPQDRGFNRMDNEQFF.